Here is one T cell receptor (beta chain) with its context. The Seattle patients, enrolled during active infection, were followed longitudinally. The CDR3 is 16 amino acids. The J segment lost 5 bases and the V segment lost 4 bases, leaving 13 bases of the junction unmatched. CDR1 and CDR2 (germline): SGHNT, YYREEE (reference sequence). The data stem from a study of blood T cell repertoires in COVID-19. Across the study: The United States, Italy and Spain provided the acute and convalescent COVID-19 samples. The cDNA or gDNA used as material had been derived from T cells, B-cell-depleted T cells, or PBMCs.

In the study's own analysis: The assay estimated nucleated cells by amplifying reference gene primers. TCRdb's table, derived via immunoSEQ multiplex PCR, lists solely in-frame clones and lacks some. V, J and clone size are those of that table, while D and trimming were read from the DNA. The sample yields tens of thousands of clones, 74% seen once. Sequencing was performed on peripheral blood. The TCR was taken from a man aged 65 to 85 with COVID-19, enrolled during active disease. V usage is TRBV5-4 and J usage is TRBJ2-5; 8 bases agree with TRBD2. The CDR3 protein is CASSQSNLGGRETQYF. The DNA of the CDR3 is TGTGCCAGCAGCCAGTCAAACCTCGGCGGGAGGGAGACCCAGTACTTC.